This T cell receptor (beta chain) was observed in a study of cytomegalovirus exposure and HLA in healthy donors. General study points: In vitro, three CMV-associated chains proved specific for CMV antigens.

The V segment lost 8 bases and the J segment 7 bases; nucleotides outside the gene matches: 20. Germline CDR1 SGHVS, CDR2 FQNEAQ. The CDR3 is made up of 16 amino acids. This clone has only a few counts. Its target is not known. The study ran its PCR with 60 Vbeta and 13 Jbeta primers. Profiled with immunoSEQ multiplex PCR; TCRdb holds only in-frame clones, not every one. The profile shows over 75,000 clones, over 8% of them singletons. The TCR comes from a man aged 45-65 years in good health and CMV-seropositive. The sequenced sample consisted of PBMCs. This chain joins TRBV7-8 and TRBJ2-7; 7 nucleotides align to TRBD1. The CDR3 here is CASVGLGQHYPGEQYF. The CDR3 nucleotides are TGTGCCAGCGTGGGTCTGGGACAGCACTACCCGGGGGAGCAGTACTTC.